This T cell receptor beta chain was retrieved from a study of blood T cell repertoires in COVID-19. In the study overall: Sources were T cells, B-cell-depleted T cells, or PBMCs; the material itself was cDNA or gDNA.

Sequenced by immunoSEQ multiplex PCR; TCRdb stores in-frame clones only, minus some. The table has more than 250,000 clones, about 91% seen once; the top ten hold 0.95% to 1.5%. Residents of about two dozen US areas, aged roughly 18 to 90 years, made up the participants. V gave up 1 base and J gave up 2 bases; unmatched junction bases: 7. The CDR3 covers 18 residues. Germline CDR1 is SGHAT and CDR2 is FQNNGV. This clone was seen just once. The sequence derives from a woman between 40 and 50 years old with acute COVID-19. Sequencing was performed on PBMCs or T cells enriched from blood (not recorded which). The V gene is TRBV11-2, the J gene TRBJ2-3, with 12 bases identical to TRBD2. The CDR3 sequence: CASSLGPGLAGNTDTQYF. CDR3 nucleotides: TGTGCCAGCAGCTTAGGGCCCGGACTAGCGGGAAACACAGATACGCAGTATTTT.